This record covers a single T cell receptor beta chain. This clonotype was recorded at least ten times. Its target antigen remains unknown. Base qualities are not recorded, but no much larger clone differs from it by a single base. The data were taken from a study of CD8+CD57+ T cells in acquired aplastic anemia (dated by TCRdb to the late 2010s). Describing the broader study: On average, sorted CD4+ and CD8+ cells yielded around 3.5 ug of extracted DNA, with a range of about 0.17 to 27.4 ug. CD8+CD57+ expansion was defined as frequency above the mean frequency observed in healthy subjects.

Genomic DNA served as template for TCR beta VDJ combination and CDR3 sequence profiling. TCR repertoire sequencing was run on an Illumina HiSeq 2000. On the study's bioinformatics: TRBV/TRBJ rearrangement plots, CDR3 size and DJ length profiles, and Simpson's diversity index were used to evaluate the repertoires. The most abundant DNA sequence in the deep sequencing data was defined as the immunodominant clone. CDR3 amino acid sequences were checked for sharing across subjects and were also compared against the VDJdb database and published repertoires. TCRdb reran the public reads through fastp at Q25 and MiXCR, keeping productive beta chains. Duplicate CDR3 protein sequences are folded into a single record with the most common DNA and genes. These V and J calls are TCRdb output, not the study's own analysis. The sample yields 150,000 or so distinct CDR3 sequences; about 52% were counted once. The ten most abundant clones make up less than 15% of the sample.

Paper-wide results and their limitations: Roughly 30 CD8+ CDR3 sequences were found to be shared between patients and controls, but these sequences appeared to be highly expressed in patients and within the immunodominant clones of the patients. Patients and healthy controls showed no significant difference in CD8+ Simpson's diversity (P=0.060).

Expansion of CD8+CD57+ cells had been shown by flow cytometry in the patients chosen for sequencing. Every patient had a diagnosis of severe acquired aplastic anemia based on International Study of Aplastic Anemia and Agranulocytosis and Camitta criteria. No patient had received any therapy when blood was sampled. In this study, sorted CD4+ and CD8+ T cells from the blood of healthy subjects and of severe aplastic anemia patients had their TCR repertoires deep-sequenced. Patients were enrolled under clinicaltrials.gov protocols 00001620, 01623167, 00001397, 00071045, 00081523 and 00961064 in the USA. Ficoll-Paque density gradient centrifugation was used to isolate peripheral blood mononuclear cells. Before DNA extraction, CD4+ and CD8+ T cells were sorted by FACS or by magnetic beads. The CDR3 covers 15 residues, taking in both the cysteine and the phenylalanine. The kept DNA is CDR3 alone, 45 bases in frame from the first base. The germline V gene encodes CDR1 SGHTA and CDR2 FQGNSA. V is cut by 0 bases and J by 7 bases, and the space between the germline ends is 12 bases.

Material: sorted CD4+, CD8+, or CD8+CD57+ T cells (not recorded which) from PBMCs. Here the chain combines TRBV7-2 and TRBJ1-4; TRBD1 could be the D gene, as 5 bases match. This receptor was obtained from a human donor with aplastic anemia. The CDR3 region has the sequence CASSLAIGAVEKLFF. The nucleotides read TGTGCCAGCAGCTTAGCGATAGGGGCAGTTGAAAAACTGTTTTTT.